The T cell receptor beta chain under discussion was sequenced for a study of CD8+ T cells in alopecia areata. For the study at large: Treated patients swallowed 5 to 10 mg of oral tofacitinib twice daily. A 6-month off-drug phase came after tofacitinib, which had lasted 6 to 18 months.

J was trimmed by 0 bases and V by 6 bases; bases with no gene match: 5. Germline values: CDR1 MNHEY, CDR2 SVGAGI. The CDR3 sequence is 15 residues long. Study conclusions and caveats: Scalp clonality and expanded CD8+ clones among the top 100 showed significant decreases with tofacitinib.

Sequencing relied on a cDNA template that was reverse transcribed from extracted RNA. Repertoires were generated with immunoSEQ multiplex PCR, while TCRdb's copy carries only in-frame clones and drops some. The sample lists some 200,000 clones, roughly 64% seen once, with around an eighth in the top ten. Specified treatment: oral pan-JAK inhibitor, 5-10 mg twice daily. PBMCs provided sorted CD4+ and CD8+ T cells. This clone was seen a single time. Antigen specificity is unknown. This TCR derives from a human donor with alopecia areata. The J gene is TRBJ2-3, the V gene TRBV6-5, with 8 nucleotides matching TRBD2. Sequenced material: CD8+ T cells sorted from blood, taken at week 24, from a patient treated with tofacitinib. CDR3 sequence reads: CASSMRGVSTDTQYF. CDR3 in DNA: TGTGCCAGCAGCATGCGGGGGGTCAGCACAGATACGCAGTATTTT.